The text below deals with one T cell receptor beta chain. Its cognate antigen has yet to be identified. Mismatch with germline at one junction end may stem from a read error. This sample is drawn from a study of T-cell reconstitution after alpha-beta-depleted transplantation in children listed by TCRdb under 2016. Regarding the research as a whole: T-cell immune reconstitution after TCRalphabeta/CD19-depleted allogeneic hematopoietic cell transplantation in children was quantitatively tracked in the study by means of TCR repertoire profiling.

Findings and caveats that apply to the study as a whole: In some patients, the high TCRbeta diversity seen at day 60 was put down to recipient T cells and intrathymic progenitors that had survived conditioning. The frequencies of hyperexpanded clones fell over the following months, and after one year, T-cell counts and TCRbeta diversity were mostly attributed to newly produced T cells. The apparently early alphabetaT-cell count recovery about two months after transplant was reportedly dependent on only several hundred rapidly expanded clones derived from non-depleted graft cells.

The method was PCR. Sequenced on an Illumina HiSeq 2500. Molecular barcoding was employed in the preparation of TCR libraries, with unique molecular identifiers being used to normalize TCRbeta repertoire quantification. The public reads were reanalyzed by TCRdb: fastp trimming at Q25, MiXCR alignment, in-frame beta chains only. Each entry merges the rows of one CDR3 protein and shows their most common DNA and genes. In this sample the table shows hundreds of thousands of distinct CDR3 sequences, around 14% of which occur a single time. 0.79% of the sample is in the top ten clones. The sample's treatment or condition, from its label and the paper: allogeneic hematopoietic cell transplantation with graft depleted of TCRalphabeta T cells and CD19 B cells. Transplant recipients were children who received TCRalphabeta/CD19-depleted allogeneic hematopoietic cell grafts. The CDR3 contains 13 residues, cysteine and phenylalanine counted. Only the CDR3 DNA is retained, 39 bases long and in frame from the first base.

This TCR derives from a girl aged 2 to 10 with congenital amegakaryocytic thrombocytopenia, due to receive a stem cell transplant. In this chain, TRBV12-3 or TRBV12-4 is recombined with TRBJ1-2, with TRBD1 tentatively as D gene (5 bases match). The input for sequencing was PBMCs, taken before TCRalphabeta/CD19-depleted stem cell transplant. The sequenced DNA is TGTGCCAGCAGTTTAGGGGGGAACTATGGCGACACCTTC. Translated, it gives CASSLGGNYGDTF.